This record looks at one T cell receptor beta chain sequence and its context. What it recognizes is unknown. Naive CD8 cells comprised CD45RO-negative, CCR7-positively selected cells, excluding terminally differentiated effector memory CD45RA+ cells. This sample is part of a study of shared clonotypes between healthy human individuals. Study findings and constraints: Clonotypes shared by all four sorted-subset donors had higher generation probabilities than non-shared clonotypes. Naive subsets tended to show greater estimated richness than memory subsets.

Libraries were prepared by immunoSEQ multiplex PCR; TCRdb keeps only in-frame clonotypes and omits some of them. The sample lists around 700,000 clones, roughly 94% occurring once. This CDR3 spans 12 amino acids. CDR1 MNHNS and CDR2 SASEGT come from the germline V gene. V was pared by 6 bases and J by 7 bases, with 13 bases between. The source material was naive CD8+ T cells sorted from blood. This clonotype was obtained from a man aged 25-45 years in good health. The rearrangement joins TRBV6-1 to TRBJ2-7; D gene uncertain. CDR3 bases: TGTGCCAGCAGGGATCTACTGGGGGAGCAGTACTTC. This codes for CASRDLLGEQYF.